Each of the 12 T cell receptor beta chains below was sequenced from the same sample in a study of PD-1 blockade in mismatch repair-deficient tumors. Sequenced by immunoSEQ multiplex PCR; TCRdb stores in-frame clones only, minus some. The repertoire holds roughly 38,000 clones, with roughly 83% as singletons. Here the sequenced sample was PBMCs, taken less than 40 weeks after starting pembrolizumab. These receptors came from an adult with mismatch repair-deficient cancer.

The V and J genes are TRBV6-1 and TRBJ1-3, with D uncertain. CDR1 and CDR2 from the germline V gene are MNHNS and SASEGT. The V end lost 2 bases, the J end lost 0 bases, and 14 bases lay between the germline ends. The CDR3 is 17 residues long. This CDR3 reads CASSERRIGDSGNTIYF. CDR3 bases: TGTGCCAGCAGTGAACGGAGGATCGGGGACTCTGGAAACACCATATATTTT.

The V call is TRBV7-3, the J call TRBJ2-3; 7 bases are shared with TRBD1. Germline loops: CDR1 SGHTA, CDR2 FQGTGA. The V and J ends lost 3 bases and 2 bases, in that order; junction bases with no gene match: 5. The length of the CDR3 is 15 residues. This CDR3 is CASSFRQGHTDTQYF. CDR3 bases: TGTGCCAGCAGCTTTCGACAGGGACACACAGATACGCAGTATTTT.

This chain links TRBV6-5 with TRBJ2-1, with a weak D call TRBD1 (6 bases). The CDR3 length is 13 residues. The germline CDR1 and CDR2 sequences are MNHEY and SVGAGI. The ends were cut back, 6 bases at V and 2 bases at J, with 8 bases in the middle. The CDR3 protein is CASSRQAYNEQFF. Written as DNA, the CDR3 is TGTGCCAGCAGCCGACAGGCCTACAATGAGCAGTTCTTC.

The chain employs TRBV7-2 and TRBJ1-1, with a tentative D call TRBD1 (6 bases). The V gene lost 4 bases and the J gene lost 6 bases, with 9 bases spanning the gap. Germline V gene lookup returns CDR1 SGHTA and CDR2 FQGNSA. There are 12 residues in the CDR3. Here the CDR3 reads CASSSQGAEAFF. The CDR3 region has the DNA TGTGCCAGCAGCTCACAGGGTGCTGAAGCTTTCTTT.

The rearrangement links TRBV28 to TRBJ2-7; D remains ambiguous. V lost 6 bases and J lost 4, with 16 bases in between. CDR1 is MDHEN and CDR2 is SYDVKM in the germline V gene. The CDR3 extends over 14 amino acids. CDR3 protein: CASSPTLRQYEQYF. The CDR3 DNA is TGTGCCAGCAGCCCCACCCTGCGGCAGTACGAGCAGTACTTC.

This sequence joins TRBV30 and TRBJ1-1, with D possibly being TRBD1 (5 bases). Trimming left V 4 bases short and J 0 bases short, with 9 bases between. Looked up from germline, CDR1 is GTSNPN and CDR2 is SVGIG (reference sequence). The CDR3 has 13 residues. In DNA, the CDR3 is TGTGCCTGGAATTCAGGGATGAACACTGAAGCTTTCTTT. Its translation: CAWNSGMNTEAFF. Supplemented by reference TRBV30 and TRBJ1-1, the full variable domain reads SQTIHQWPATLVQPVGSPLSLECTVEGTSNPNLYWYRQAAGRGLQLLFYSVGIGQISSEVPQNLSASRPQDRQFILSSKKLLLSDSGFYLCAWNSGMNTEAFFGQGTRLTVV.

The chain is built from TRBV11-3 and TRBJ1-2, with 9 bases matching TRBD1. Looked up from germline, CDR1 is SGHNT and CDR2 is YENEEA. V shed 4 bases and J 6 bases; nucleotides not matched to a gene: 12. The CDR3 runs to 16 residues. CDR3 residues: CASSSGTGNHRHGYTF. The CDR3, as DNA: TGTGCCAGCAGCTCCGGGACAGGGAACCACCGCCATGGCTACACCTTC.

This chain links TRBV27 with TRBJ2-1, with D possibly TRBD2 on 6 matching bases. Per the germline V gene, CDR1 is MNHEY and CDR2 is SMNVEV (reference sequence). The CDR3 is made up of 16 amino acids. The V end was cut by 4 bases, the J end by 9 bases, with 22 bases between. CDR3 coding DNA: TGTGCCAGCAGTTCAGACGGAGGGAGTGGATACTTTGAGCAGTTCTTC. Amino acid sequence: CASSSDGGSGYFEQFF.

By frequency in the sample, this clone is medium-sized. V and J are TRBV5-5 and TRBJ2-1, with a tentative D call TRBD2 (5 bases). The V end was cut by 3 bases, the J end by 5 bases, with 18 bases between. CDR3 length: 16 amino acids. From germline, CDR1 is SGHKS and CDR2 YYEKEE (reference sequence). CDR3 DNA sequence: TGTGCCAGCAGCTCCACTCCTAGCCCTACTAACAATGAGCAGTTCTTC. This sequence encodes CASSSTPSPTNNEQFF.

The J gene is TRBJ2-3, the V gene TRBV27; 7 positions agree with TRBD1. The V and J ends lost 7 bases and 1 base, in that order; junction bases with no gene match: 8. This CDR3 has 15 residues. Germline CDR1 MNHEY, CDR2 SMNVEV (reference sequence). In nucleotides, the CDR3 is TGTGCCAGCAATCGAAACAGGGGAGGCACAGATACGCAGTATTTT. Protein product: CASNRNRGGTDTQYF.

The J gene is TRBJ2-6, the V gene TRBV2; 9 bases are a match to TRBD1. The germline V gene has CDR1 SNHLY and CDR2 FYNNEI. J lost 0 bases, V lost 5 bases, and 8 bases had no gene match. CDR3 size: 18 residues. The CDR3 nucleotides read TGTGCCAGCAGTTTCGCCGGGACAGGGAACTCTGGGGCCAACGTCCTGACTTTC. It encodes CASSFAGTGNSGANVLTF.

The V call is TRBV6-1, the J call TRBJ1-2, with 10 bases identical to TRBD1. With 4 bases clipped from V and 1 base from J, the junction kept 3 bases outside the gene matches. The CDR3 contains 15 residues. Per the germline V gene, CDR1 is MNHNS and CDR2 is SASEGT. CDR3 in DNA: TGTGCCAGCAGTGGCCGGGACAGGGGTAACTATGGCTACACCTTC. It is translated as CASSGRDRGNYGYTF.